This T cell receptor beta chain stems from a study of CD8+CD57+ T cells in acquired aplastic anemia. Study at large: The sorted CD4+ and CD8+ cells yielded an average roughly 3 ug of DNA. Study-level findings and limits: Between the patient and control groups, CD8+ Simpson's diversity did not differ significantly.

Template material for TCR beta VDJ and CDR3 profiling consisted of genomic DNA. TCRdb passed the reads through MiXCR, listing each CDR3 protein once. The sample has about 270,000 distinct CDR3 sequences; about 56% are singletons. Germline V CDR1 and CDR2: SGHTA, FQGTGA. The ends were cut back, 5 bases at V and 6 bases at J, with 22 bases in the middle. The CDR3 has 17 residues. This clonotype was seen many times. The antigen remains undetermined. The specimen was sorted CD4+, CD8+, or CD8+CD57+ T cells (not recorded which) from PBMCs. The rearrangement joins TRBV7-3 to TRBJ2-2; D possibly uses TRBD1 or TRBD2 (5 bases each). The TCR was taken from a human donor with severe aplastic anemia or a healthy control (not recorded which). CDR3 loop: CASSRRTGTRPPGELFF. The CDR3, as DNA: TGTGCCAGCAGCCGACGAACCGGGACCAGGCCCCCCGGGGAGCTGTTTTTT.